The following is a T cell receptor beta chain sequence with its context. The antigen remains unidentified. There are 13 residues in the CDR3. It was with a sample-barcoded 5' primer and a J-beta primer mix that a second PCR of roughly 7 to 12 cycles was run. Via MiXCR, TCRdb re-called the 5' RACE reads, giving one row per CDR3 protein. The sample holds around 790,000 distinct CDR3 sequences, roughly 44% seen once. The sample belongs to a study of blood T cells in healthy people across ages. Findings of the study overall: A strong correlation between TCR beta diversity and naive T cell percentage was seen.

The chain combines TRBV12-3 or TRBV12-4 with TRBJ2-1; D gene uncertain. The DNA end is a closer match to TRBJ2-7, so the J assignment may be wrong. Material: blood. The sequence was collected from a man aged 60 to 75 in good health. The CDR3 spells CASSSESYNEQYF. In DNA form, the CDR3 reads TGTGCCAGCAGTTCTGAGTCCTACAATGAGCAGTACTTC.